This T cell receptor beta chain stems from a study of T cell responses to AZD1222 COVID-19 vaccine. V shed 7 bases, J shed 3 bases, and the junction held 12 bases outside the gene matches. This CDR3 contains 16 residues. In germline, CDR1 is LGHDT, CDR2 YNNKEL (reference sequence). Produced via immunoSEQ multiplex PCR; TCRdb's table is partial and in-frame only. The top ten hold under 4.5% of the sample, which has approximately 130,000 clones, 80% to 95% seen once. This clone was seen just once. The sequence was obtained from an adult who received the MenACWY meningococcal vaccine as a control. The chain employs TRBV3-1 (or the pseudogene TRBV3-2) and TRBJ1-3, with 7 bases that match TRBD1. This specimen was peripheral blood, taken 28 days after the second dose of the MenACWY control vaccine. CDR3 DNA sequence: TGTGCCAGCACAGCCCGAATGACAGGGCGTGGAAACACCATATATTTT. The encoded protein is CASTARMTGRGNTIYF.